These 20 T cell receptor beta chains came from one sample sequenced in a study of cytomegalovirus exposure and HLA in healthy donors. A multiplex PCR was run with 60 Vbeta primers and 13 Jbeta primers. The protocol was immunoSEQ multiplex PCR, while the TCRdb copy is restricted to in-frame clones and leaves out a portion. Of 140,000 or so clones in the sample, 65% to 80% were seen once. The sample consisted of PBMCs. The origin of the receptors is a woman between 35 and 50 years old in good health and CMV-seronegative.

This clone has only a few counts. The rearrangement uses TRBV18 and TRBJ1-3; D ambiguous. Trimming cost V 3 bases and J 0 bases, with 6 bases left between them. The CDR3 has 14 residues. Germline CDR1 is KGHSH and CDR2 is LQKENI. The CDR3 bases are TGTGCCAGCTCACCGTCCAGCTCTGGAAACACCATATATTTT. Amino acid sequence: CASSPSSSGNTIYF.

The rearrangement joins TRBV7-9 to TRBJ2-1; no definite D call. The germline CDR1 and CDR2 sequences are SEHNR and FQNEAQ (reference sequence). The ends were cut back, 3 bases at V and 3 bases at J, with 9 bases in the middle. This CDR3 comprises 14 residues. The CDR3 DNA is TGTGCCAGCAGCTTTAACCCCAGCTACAATGAGCAGTTCTTC. As protein: CASSFNPSYNEQFF.

V gene TRBV27 combines with J gene TRBJ1-1; 7 bases agree with TRBD1. The J segment lost 0 bases and the V segment lost 3 bases, leaving 1 base of the junction unmatched. CDR1 and CDR2 (germline): MNHEY, SMNVEV (reference sequence). The CDR3 totals 14 residues. CDR3 in amino acids: CASSFQGVNTEAFF. CDR3 DNA: TGTGCCAGCAGTTTCCAGGGGGTGAACACTGAAGCTTTCTTT.

V and J are TRBV7-9 and TRBJ1-4, with TRBD1 identical over 9 bases. There are 14 residues in the CDR3. The V and J ends lost 6 bases and 7 bases, in that order; junction bases with no gene match: 6. Germline assignment: CDR1 SEHNR and CDR2 FQNEAQ (reference sequence). The CDR3 DNA reads as TGTGCCAGCAGTCCCGGGACAGGGAGTGAAAAACTGTTTTTT. Amino acids: CASSPGTGSEKLFF.

The V call is TRBV27, the J call TRBJ2-7, with D possibly TRBD1 on 6 matching bases. V was trimmed by 5 bases and J by 5 bases, leaving 16 bases between them. CDR1 MNHEY and CDR2 SMNVEV come from the germline V gene (reference sequence). This CDR3 is built from 14 residues. The CDR3 bases are TGTGCCAGCAGTCCCGCGCAGGGGCCCCACGAGCAGTACTTC. Protein sequence: CASSPAQGPHEQYF.

The J gene is TRBJ1-3, the V gene TRBV30; weak D call: TRBD1 (6 bases). Trimming took off 0 bases at V and 4 bases at J, with 13 bases between the two ends. This CDR3 is 15 amino acids long. Germline CDR1 GTSNPN, CDR2 SVGIG (reference sequence). CDR3 bases: TGTGCCTGGAGTGTTGGGCAGGGGTCCGGAAACACCATATATTTT. It is translated as CAWSVGQGSGNTIYF.

This rearrangement joins TRBV6-1 to TRBJ1-4, with TRBD1 matching over 11 bases. This CDR3 has 14 amino acids. The V segment lost 5 bases and the J segment 10 bases; nucleotides outside the gene matches: 6. Germline assignment: CDR1 MNHNS and CDR2 SASEGT. The CDR3 protein is CASSSGTGGGKLFF. The CDR3 DNA reads as TGTGCCAGCAGTTCCGGGACAGGGGGAGGAAAACTGTTTTTT.

Note on this clone: A junction boundary mismatches the germline segment, possibly from a read error. V usage is TRBV7-9 and J usage is TRBJ1-2, with 7 bases that match TRBD1. In germline, CDR1 is SEHNR, CDR2 FQNEAQ (reference sequence). The CDR3 runs to 16 residues. The CDR3 region has the DNA TGTTCCAGCAGCTCAAGACTACAGGGGAAAAACTATGGCTACACCTTC. This sequence encodes CSSSSRLQGKNYGYTF. Full variable domain (remainder filled in from reference TRBV7-9 and TRBJ1-2): DTGVSQNPRHKITKRGQNVTFRCDPISEHNRLYWYRQTLGQGPEFLTYFQNEAQLEKSRLLSDRFSAERPKGSFSTLEIQRTEQGDSAMYLCSSSSRLQGKNYGYTFGSGTRLTVV.

The chain couples TRBV15 to TRBJ2-5; D gene ambiguous. The assigned J gene may be wrong: the sequence end matches TRBJ2-7 better. The germline CDR1 and CDR2 sequences are LNHNV and YYDKDF (reference sequence). The CDR3 loop spans 14 amino acids. CDR3 nucleotides: TGTGCCACCAGCAGAGATCGGAGTGTCTACGAGCAGTACTTC. Amino acid sequence: CATSRDRSVYEQYF.

The chain joins TRBV6-6 to TRBJ2-4; D might be TRBD1 (6 bases). This CDR3 comprises 16 residues. The V gene's germline CDR1 is MNHNY and CDR2 SVGAGI (reference sequence). V lost 0 bases and J 0 bases, leaving 9 bases between the germline ends. CDR3 loop: CASSYSFRGAKNIQYF. DNA of the CDR3: TGTGCCAGCAGTTACTCGTTCAGGGGAGCCAAAAACATTCAGTACTTC.

V and J are TRBV30 and TRBJ2-1; D possibly corresponds to TRBD1 (5 bases). This CDR3 comprises 14 residues. CDR1 is GTSNPN, CDR2 SVGIG, per germline (reference sequence). Between the trimmed V and J ends, which lost 2 bases and 0 bases, there was a span of 8 bases. Written as DNA, the CDR3 is TGTGCCTGGAGTCCAGGGTTCTCCTACAATGAGCAGTTCTTC. It codes for CAWSPGFSYNEQFF. Supplemented by reference TRBV30 and TRBJ2-1, the full variable domain reads SQTIHQWPATLVQPVGSPLSLECTVEGTSNPNLYWYRQAAGRGLQLLFYSVGIGQISSEVPQNLSASRPQDRQFILSSKKLLLSDSGFYLCAWSPGFSYNEQFFGPGTRLTVL.

The chain recombines TRBV4-1 with TRBJ2-3; 7 bases are shared with TRBD2. The CDR3 totals 14 residues. Germline loops: CDR1 MGHRA, CDR2 YSYEKL. Trimming at V came to 0 bases and at J to 8 bases, leaving 5 bases not matched to a gene. CDR3 bases: TGCGCCAGCAGCCAAGACGAGGGGACTACTACGCAGTATTTT. It translates to CASSQDEGTTTQYF.

Turning to this clone: This same CDR3 is encoded by further DNA sequences in the sample. This sequence joins TRBV5-1 and TRBJ1-4; 8 nucleotides align to TRBD1. The germline CDR1 and CDR2 sequences are SGHRS and YFSETQ. The CDR3 contains 15 residues. Losses at the gene ends were 0 bases for V and 5 bases for J; bases not matched to a gene: 3. The CDR3 region is CASSLAGQGNEKLFF. The DNA for the CDR3 is TGCGCCAGCAGCTTGGCCGGACAGGGAAATGAAAAACTGTTTTTT.

The rearrangement links TRBV10-1 to TRBJ1-3; D uncertain. The CDR3 is 14 residues long. CDR1 is WNHNN, CDR2 SYGVQD, per germline (reference sequence). Trimming took 3 bases from V and 3 from J, leaving 9 bases between them. CDR3 nucleotide sequence: TGCGCCAGCAGTGAATGGGGAGATGGAAACACCATATATTTT. Translation gives CASSEWGDGNTIYF.

The DNA of the CDR3 is TGTGCCAGCTCACCGGACAGGAAGTATGGCTACACCTTC. Amino acid sequence: CASSPDRKYGYTF. The chain has TRBV18 and TRBJ1-2; TRBD1 agrees at 7 bases. The germline V gene encodes CDR1 KGHSH and CDR2 LQKENI. Trimming took 3 bases from V and 5 from J; bases not matched to a gene: 3. CDR3 length equals 13 residues. The complete variable domain, with remaining parts taken from reference TRBV18 and TRBJ1-2, reads NAGVMQNPRHLVRRRGQEARLRCSPMKGHSHVYWYRQLPEEGLKFMVYLQKENIIDESGMPKERFSAEFPKEGPSILRIQQVVRGDSAAYFCASSPDRKYGYTFGSGTRLTVV.

J is TRBJ2-7 and V is TRBV7-2; 9 bases fit TRBD2. Germline loops: CDR1 SGHTA, CDR2 FQGNSA. V was pared by 5 bases and J by 3 bases, with 8 bases of the junction left unmatched. This CDR3 has 15 amino acids. The CDR3 reads CASSPGREGFYEQYF. CDR3 nucleotides: TGTGCCAGCAGCCCTGGGCGGGAGGGTTTCTACGAGCAGTACTTC. The whole variable domain, filled in from reference TRBV7-2 and TRBJ2-7, reads GAGVSQSPSNKVTEKGKDVELRCDPISGHTALYWYRQSLGQGLEFLIYFQGNSAPDKSGLPSDRFSAERTGGSVSTLTIQRTQQEDSAVYLCASSPGREGFYEQYFGPGTRLTVT.

This clone was observed a few times. Here the CDR3 reads CASSLGTGNYGYTF. In nucleotides, the CDR3 is TGTGCCAGCAGCCTCGGGACAGGGAACTATGGCTACACCTTC. The V gene is TRBV13, the J gene TRBJ1-2; 9 bases agree with TRBD1. Germline V gene lookup returns CDR1 PRHDT and CDR2 FYEKMQ (reference sequence). The CDR3 contains 14 residues. Trimming removed 5 bases from V and 2 bases from J; junction bases left unmatched: 3.

This rearrangement joins TRBV7-9 to TRBJ2-4, with D possibly matching TRBD2 (6 bases). Trimming left V 1 base short and J 0 bases short, with 7 bases between. The CDR3 has 15 amino acids. In germline, CDR1 is SEHNR, CDR2 FQNEAQ (reference sequence). CDR3 in amino acids: CASSLDGGAKNIQYF. The DNA for the CDR3 is TGTGCCAGCAGCTTAGACGGGGGAGCCAAAAACATTCAGTACTTC.

This clone turned up a few times. This chain's CDR3 is CASSYSGTGGYEQYF. The DNA for the CDR3 is TGTGCCAGCAGTTACTCCGGGACAGGGGGCTACGAGCAGTACTTC. The chain uses TRBV6-5 and TRBJ2-7; 11 bases map to TRBD1. The junction had 1 base not matched to a gene; V was cut back by 0 bases and J by 3 bases. Germline V CDR1 and CDR2: MNHEY, SVGAGI. The CDR3 spans 15 residues.

The V call is TRBV2, the J call TRBJ1-1; D is perhaps TRBD1 (5 bases). The CDR3 runs to 14 residues. V was clipped by 1 base and J by 3 bases, with 9 bases between them. CDR1 and CDR2 (germline): SNHLY, FYNNEI. CDR3 residues: CASSEEGSDTEAFF. The CDR3 DNA follows: TGTGCCAGCAGTGAAGAGGGGTCGGACACTGAAGCTTTCTTT.